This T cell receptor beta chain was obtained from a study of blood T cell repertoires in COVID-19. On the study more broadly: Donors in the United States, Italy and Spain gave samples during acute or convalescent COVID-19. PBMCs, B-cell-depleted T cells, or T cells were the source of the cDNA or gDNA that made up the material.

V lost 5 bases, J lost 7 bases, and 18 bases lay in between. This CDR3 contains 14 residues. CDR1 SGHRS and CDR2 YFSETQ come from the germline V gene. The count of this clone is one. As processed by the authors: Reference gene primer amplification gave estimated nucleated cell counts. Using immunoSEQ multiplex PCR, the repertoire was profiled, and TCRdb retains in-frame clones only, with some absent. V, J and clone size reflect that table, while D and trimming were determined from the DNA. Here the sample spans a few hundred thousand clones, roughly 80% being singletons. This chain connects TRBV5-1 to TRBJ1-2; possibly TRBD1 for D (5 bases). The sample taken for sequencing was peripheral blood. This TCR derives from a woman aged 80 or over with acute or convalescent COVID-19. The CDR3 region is CASSLGQGPSGYTF. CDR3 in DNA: TGCGCCAGCAGTCTTGGTCAGGGTCCTAGTGGCTACACCTTC.